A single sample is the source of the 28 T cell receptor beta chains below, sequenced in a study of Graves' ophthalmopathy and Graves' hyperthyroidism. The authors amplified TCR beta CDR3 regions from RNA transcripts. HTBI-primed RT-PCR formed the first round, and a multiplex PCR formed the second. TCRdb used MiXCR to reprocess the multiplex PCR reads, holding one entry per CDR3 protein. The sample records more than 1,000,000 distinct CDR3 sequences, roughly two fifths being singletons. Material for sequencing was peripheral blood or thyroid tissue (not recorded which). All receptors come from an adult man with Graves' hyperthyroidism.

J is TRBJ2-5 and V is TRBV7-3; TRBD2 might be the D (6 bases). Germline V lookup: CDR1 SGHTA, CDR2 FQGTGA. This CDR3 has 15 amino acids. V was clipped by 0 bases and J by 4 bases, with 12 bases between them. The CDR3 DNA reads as TGTGCCAGCAGCTTAACCCGCGGGGTAGCAGAGACCCAGTACTTC. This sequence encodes CASSLTRGVAETQYF.

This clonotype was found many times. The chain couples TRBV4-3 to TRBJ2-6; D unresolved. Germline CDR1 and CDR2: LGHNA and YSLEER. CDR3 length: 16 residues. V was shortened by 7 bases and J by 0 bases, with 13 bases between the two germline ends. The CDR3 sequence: CASTPDRYSGANVLTF. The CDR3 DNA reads TGCGCCAGCACCCCCGATAGGTACTCTGGGGCCAACGTCCTGACTTTC.

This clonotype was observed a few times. In DNA, the CDR3 is TGTGCCAGCAGCTTATTCTACGACAGGAAGTTAAACACCGGGGAGCTGTTTTTT. Translating it yields CASSLFYDRKLNTGELFF. This chain links TRBV11-2 with TRBJ2-2, with a tentative D call TRBD1 (6 bases). The germline CDR1 and CDR2 sequences are SGHAT and FQNNGV. This CDR3 is 18 amino acids long. The V gene lost 2 bases and the J gene lost 2 bases, with 18 bases spanning the gap.

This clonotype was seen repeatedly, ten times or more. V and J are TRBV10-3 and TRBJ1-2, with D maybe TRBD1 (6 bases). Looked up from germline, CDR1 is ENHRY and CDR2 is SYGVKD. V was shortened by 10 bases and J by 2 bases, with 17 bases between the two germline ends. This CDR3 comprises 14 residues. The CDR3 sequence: CATLTTGENYGYTF. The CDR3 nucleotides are TGTGCCACTCTCACGACAGGCGAGAACTATGGCTACACCTTC.

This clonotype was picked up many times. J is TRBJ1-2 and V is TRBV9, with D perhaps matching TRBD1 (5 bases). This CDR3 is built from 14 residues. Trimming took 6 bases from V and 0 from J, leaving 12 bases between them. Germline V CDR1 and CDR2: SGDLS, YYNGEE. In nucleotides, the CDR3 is TGTGCCAGCACCCGGGACGGTACTAACTATGGCTACACCTTC. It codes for CASTRDGTNYGYTF.

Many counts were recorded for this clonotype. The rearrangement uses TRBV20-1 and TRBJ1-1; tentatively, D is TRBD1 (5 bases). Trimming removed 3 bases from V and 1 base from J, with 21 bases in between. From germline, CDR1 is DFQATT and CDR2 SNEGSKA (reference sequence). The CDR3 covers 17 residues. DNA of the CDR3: TGCAGTGCTAGTATTGGGGGACCAAACGGTCAGAACACTGAAGCTTTCTTT. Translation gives CSASIGGPNGQNTEAFF.

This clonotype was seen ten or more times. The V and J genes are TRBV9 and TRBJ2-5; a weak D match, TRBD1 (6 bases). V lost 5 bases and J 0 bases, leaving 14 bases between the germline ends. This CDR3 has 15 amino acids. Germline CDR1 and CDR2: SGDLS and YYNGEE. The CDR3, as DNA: TGTGCCAGCAGTCAGTCAGGGGCAAACCAAGAGACCCAGTACTTC. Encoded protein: CASSQSGANQETQYF.

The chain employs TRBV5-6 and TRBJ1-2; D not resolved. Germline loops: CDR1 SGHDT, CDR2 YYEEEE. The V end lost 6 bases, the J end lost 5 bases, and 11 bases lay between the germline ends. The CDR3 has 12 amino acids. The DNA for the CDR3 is TGTGCCAGCAACTTTTTTGGGTATGGCTACACCTTC. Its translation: CASNFFGYGYTF.

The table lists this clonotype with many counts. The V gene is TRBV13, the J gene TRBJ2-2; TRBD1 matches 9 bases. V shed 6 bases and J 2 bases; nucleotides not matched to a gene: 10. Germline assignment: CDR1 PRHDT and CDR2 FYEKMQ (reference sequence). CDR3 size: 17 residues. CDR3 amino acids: CASSPPPGQGNTGELFF. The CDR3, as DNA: TGTGCCAGCAGTCCACCCCCGGGACAGGGTAACACCGGGGAGCTGTTTTTT.

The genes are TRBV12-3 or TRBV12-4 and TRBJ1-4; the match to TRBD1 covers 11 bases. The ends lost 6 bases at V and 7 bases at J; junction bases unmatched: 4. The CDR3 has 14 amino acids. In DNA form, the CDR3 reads TGTGCCAGCAGCTGGACAGGGGGCCTTGAAAAACTGTTTTTT. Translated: CASSWTGGLEKLFF.

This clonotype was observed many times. The DNA for the CDR3 is TGTGCCAGCAGCTTACTGCGCGCTAACCTGAACACTGAAGCTTTCTTT. Amino acids: CASSLLRANLNTEAFF. The chain has TRBV7-9 and TRBJ1-1; D is unresolved. Germline CDR1 reads SEHNR; CDR2 reads FQNEAQ (reference sequence). Trimming cost V 2 bases and J 0 bases, with 13 bases left between them. The CDR3 has 16 amino acids.

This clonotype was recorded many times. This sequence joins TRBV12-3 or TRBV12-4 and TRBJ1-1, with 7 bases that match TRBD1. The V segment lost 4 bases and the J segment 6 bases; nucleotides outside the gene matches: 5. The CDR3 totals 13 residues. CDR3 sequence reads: CASSSGTAAEAFF. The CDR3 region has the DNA TGTGCCAGCAGTTCGGGGACAGCAGCTGAAGCTTTCTTT.

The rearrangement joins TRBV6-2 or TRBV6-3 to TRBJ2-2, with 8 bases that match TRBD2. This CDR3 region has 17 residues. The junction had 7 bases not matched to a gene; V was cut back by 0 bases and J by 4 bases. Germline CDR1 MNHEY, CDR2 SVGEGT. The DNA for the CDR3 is TGTGCCAGCAGTTACTCGACACTAGCGGAAATCACCGGGGAGCTGTTTTTT. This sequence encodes CASSYSTLAEITGELFF.

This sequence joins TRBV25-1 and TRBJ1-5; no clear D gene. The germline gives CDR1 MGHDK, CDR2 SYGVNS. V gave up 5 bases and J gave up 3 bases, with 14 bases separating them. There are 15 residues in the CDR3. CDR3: CASSYSKLDNQPQHF. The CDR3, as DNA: TGTGCCAGCAGTTACTCGAAGTTGGACAATCAGCCCCAGCATTTT.

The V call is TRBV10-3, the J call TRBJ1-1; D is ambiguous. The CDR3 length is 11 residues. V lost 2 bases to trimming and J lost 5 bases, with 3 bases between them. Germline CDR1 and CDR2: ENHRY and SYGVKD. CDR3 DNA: TGTGCCATCAGTGAGGTGACTGAAGCTTTCTTT. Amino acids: CAISEVTEAFF.

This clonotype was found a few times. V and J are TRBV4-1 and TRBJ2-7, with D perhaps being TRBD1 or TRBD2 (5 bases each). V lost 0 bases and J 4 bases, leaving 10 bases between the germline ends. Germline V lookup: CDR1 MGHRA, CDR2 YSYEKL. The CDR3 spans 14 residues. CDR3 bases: TGCGCCAGCAGCCAAGATGGATGGGGGTACGAGCAGTACTTC. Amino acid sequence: CASSQDGWGYEQYF.

The CDR3 spells CSASGTGTGGTNEKLFF. Here the CDR3 DNA reads TGCAGTGCTAGTGGAACCGGGACAGGGGGCACTAATGAAAAACTGTTTTTT. This chain joins TRBV20-1 and TRBJ1-4; 12 bases map to TRBD1. V lost 3 bases and J lost 2; bases outside the gene matches: 7. This CDR3 region has 17 residues. Germline CDR1 reads DFQATT; CDR2 reads SNEGSKA (reference sequence).

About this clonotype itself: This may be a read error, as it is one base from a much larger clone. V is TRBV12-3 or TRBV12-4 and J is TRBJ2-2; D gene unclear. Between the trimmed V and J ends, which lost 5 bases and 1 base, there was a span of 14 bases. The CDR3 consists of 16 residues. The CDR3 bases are TGTGCCAGCAGTGCCACGGTTGAGAGGAACACCGGGGAGCTGTTTTTT. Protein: CASSATVERNTGELFF.

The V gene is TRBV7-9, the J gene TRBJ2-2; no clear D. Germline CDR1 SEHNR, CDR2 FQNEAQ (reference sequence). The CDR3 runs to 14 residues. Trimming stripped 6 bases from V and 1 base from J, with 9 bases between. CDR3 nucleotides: TGTGCCAGCAGTATGTGGCAGAACACCGGGGAGCTGTTTTTT. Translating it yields CASSMWQNTGELFF.

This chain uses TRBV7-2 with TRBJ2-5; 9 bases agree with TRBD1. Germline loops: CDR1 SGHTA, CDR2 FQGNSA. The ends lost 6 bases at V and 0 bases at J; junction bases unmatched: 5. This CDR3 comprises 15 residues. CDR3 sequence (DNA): TGTGCCAGCAGGTCTGGGACAGGGAACCAAGAGACCCAGTACTTC. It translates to CASRSGTGNQETQYF.

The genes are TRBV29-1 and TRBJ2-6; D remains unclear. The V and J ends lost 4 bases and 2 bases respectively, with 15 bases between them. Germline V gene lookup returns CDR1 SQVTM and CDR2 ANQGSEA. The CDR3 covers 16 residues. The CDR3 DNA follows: TGCAGCGTTGTCGGCGGTAAAAACACTGGGGCCAACGTCCTGACTTTC. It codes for CSVVGGKNTGANVLTF.

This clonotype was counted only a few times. CDR3 region: CASTPRSGGAETQYF. The CDR3, as DNA: TGTGCCAGCACCCCACGGAGCGGGGGGGCAGAGACCCAGTACTTC. This chain links TRBV2 with TRBJ2-5; the match to TRBD2 covers 10 bases. This CDR3 has 15 amino acids. Germline lookup yields CDR1 SNHLY and CDR2 FYNNEI. The ends lost 7 bases at V and 4 bases at J; junction bases unmatched: 9.

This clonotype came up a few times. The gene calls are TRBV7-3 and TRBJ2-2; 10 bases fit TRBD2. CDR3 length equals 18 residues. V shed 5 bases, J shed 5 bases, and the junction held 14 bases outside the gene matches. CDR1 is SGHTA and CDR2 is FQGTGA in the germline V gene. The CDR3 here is CASSQAASGSIFTGELFF. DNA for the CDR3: TGTGCCAGCAGCCAAGCAGCTAGCGGGAGTATTTTTACCGGGGAGCTGTTTTTT.

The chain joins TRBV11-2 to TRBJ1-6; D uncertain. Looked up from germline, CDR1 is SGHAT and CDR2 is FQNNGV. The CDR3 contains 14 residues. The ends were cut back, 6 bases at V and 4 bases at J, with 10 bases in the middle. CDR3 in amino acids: CASSNLGYNSPLHF. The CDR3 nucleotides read TGTGCCAGCAGTAACTTGGGGTATAATTCACCCCTCCACTTT.

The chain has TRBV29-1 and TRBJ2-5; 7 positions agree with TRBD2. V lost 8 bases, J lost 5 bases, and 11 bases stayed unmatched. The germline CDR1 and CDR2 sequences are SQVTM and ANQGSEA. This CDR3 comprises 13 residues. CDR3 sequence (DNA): TGCAGCTTGGGGACTAAGTCTATGGAGACCCAGTACTTC. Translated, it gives CSLGTKSMETQYF.

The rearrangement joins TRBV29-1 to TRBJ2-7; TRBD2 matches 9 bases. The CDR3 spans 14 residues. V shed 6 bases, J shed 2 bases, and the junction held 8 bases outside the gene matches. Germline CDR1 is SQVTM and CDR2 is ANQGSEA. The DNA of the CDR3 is TGCAGCGTCGTAGGGACTAGCAGACCCTACGAGCAGTACTTC. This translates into CSVVGTSRPYEQYF.

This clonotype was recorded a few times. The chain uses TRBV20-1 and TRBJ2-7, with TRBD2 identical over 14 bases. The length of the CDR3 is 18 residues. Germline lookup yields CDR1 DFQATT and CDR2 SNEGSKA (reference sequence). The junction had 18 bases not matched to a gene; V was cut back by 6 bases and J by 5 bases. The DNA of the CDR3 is TGCAGTGCGGATGACTCGGGACTAGCGGGAGTGGTATGGAACGAGCAGTACTTC. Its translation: CSADDSGLAGVVWNEQYF.

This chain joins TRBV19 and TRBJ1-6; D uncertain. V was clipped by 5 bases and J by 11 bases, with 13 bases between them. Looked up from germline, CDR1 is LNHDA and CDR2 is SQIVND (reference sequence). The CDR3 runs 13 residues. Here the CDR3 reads CASSSSGQPPLHF. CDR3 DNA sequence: TGTGCCAGTAGTTCGAGCGGGCAGCCACCCCTCCACTTT.